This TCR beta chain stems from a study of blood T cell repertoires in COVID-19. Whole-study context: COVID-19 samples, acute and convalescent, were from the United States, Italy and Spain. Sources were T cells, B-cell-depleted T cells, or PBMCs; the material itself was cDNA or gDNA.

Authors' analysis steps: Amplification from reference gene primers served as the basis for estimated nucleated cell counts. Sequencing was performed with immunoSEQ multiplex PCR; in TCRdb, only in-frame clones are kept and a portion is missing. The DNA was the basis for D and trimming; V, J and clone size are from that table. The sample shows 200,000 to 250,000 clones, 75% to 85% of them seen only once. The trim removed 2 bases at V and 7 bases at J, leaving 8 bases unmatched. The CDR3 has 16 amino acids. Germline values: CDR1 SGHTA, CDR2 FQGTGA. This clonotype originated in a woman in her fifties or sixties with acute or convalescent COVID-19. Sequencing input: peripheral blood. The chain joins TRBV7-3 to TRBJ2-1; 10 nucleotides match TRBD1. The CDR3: CASSLSGQGGINEQFF. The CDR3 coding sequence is TGTGCCAGCAGCTTATCCGGACAGGGGGGAATAAATGAGCAGTTCTTC.